This T cell receptor beta chain originates from a study of blood T cells in healthy people across ages. Study-wide background: Template switching picked up about one barcoded beta molecule for each two T cells.

J was trimmed by 0 bases and V by 2 bases; bases with no gene match: 4. Germline loops: CDR1 DFQATT, CDR2 SNEGSKA (reference sequence). The CDR3 runs 16 residues. Primers used in a second PCR of about 6 to 11 cycles were a sample-barcoded 5' primer and a J-beta primer mix. Every cDNA was tagged by a template-switch adaptor with 12 random nucleotides. Sequencing of every sample gave 3 million or more CDR3-containing paired-end reads. Each CDR3 protein is one row after TCRdb ran MiXCR on the 5' RACE reads. The sample includes 700,000 to 950,000 distinct CDR3 sequences, 58% of them seen just once. The chain has TRBV20-1 and TRBJ2-4, with TRBD2 identical over 10 bases. This TCR derives from a man younger than 40 in good health. Sequencing was carried out using blood. The CDR3: CSARLAGDLAKNIQYF. In DNA, the CDR3 is TGCAGTGCTAGACTAGCGGGGGATCTAGCCAAAAACATTCAGTACTTC.